These 16 T cell receptor beta chains originate from one sample sequenced in a study of untreated major depressive disorder. Their antigens are not known. Whole-study findings and limits: Depressed patients' CD4+ T cells carried increased TRBV05-01 (Vbeta 5.1) usage versus control CD4+ T cells.

Profiling relied on immunoSEQ multiplex PCR, and the TCRdb table lists in-frame clones only, not all of them. In the table there are about 15,000 clones, about 93% of which are singletons. The sample consisted of CD4+ T cells from PBMCs. Receptors were obtained from a man younger than 40 with major depressive disorder.

The chain couples TRBV5-1 to TRBJ2-7, with 12 bases fitting TRBD1. Per the germline V gene, CDR1 is SGHRS and CDR2 is YFSETQ. The CDR3 has 15 residues. With V trimmed by 4 bases and J by 6 bases, 8 bases remained unmatched. The CDR3: CASSPTGTGGLEQYF. CDR3 nucleotides: TGCGCCAGCAGCCCCACCGGGACAGGGGGCCTCGAGCAGTACTTC.

The chain recombines TRBV5-4 with TRBJ1-3; D unresolved. V was trimmed by 0 bases and J by 2 bases, leaving 9 bases between them. Looked up from germline, CDR1 is SGHNT and CDR2 is YYREEE (reference sequence). This CDR3 has 15 residues. CDR3 loop: CASSLAFGTGNTIYF. CDR3 bases: TGTGCCAGCAGCTTGGCCTTCGGGACTGGAAACACCATATATTTT.

The V call is TRBV9, the J call TRBJ2-2, with a tentative D call TRBD1 (6 bases). This CDR3 region has 15 residues. V shed 3 bases and J shed 0 bases, with 9 bases lying between them. CDR1 SGDLS and CDR2 YYNGEE come from the germline V gene. For the CDR3, the DNA is TGTGCCAGCAGCGCAGGACAGCCGAACACCGGGGAGCTGTTTTTT. Its protein product is CASSAGQPNTGELFF.

This sequence joins TRBV28 and TRBJ1-1, with a possible D match to TRBD1 (6 bases). Per germline, CDR1 MDHEN and CDR2 SYDVKM. V lost 6 bases and J 1 base, leaving 12 bases between the germline ends. CDR3 length equals 14 residues. CDR3 region: CASSQRGANTEAFF. In DNA, the CDR3 is TGTGCCAGCAGCCAACGGGGGGCGAACACTGAAGCTTTCTTT. Based on the CDR3 plus reference TRBV28 and TRBJ1-1, the full variable domain is DVKVTQSSRYLVKRTGEKVFLECVQDMDHENMFWYRQDPGLGLRLIYFSYDVKMKEKGDIPEGYSVSREKKERFSLILESASTNQTSMYLCASSQRGANTEAFFGQGTRLTVV.

The chain has TRBV25-1 and TRBJ1-2; no definite D call. Trimming took off 9 bases at V and 4 bases at J, with 24 bases between the two ends. Germline V lookup: CDR1 MGHDK, CDR2 SYGVNS. This CDR3 is built from 16 residues. Here the CDR3 DNA reads TGTGCCAGTTCATCCTCAGTCGGGGTCTTTGGCTATGGCTACACCTTC. Residues: CASSSSVGVFGYGYTF.

The V call is TRBV7-6, the J call TRBJ2-2; no reliable D call. This CDR3 comprises 16 residues. Per the germline V gene, CDR1 is SGHVS and CDR2 is FNYEAQ. Trimming left V 11 bases short and J 1 base short, with 20 bases between. The chain's CDR3 is CAGRLGITLNTGELFF. The CDR3 DNA reads TGTGCCGGACGACTTGGAATTACCTTGAACACCGGGGAGCTGTTTTTT.

The chain carries TRBV5-1 and TRBJ2-3; 13 bases align to TRBD2. CDR3 length: 17 amino acids. V lost 0 bases to trimming and J lost 7 bases; unmatched junction nucleotides: 8. Germline CDR1 and CDR2: SGHRS and YFSETQ. The DNA of the CDR3 is TGCGCCAGCAGCTTGGGGACTAGCGGGGGCCAAGGGAATACGCAGTATTTT. Protein: CASSLGTSGGQGNTQYF.

The chain employs TRBV6-1 and TRBJ1-1; no clear D. The CDR3 sequence is 13 residues long. V dropped 1 base and J dropped 5 bases, with 8 bases sitting between them. In germline, CDR1 is MNHNS, CDR2 SASEGT. The DNA of the CDR3 is TGTGCCAGCAGTGAAGGAGGGAGGACTGAAGCTTTCTTT. Translation: CASSEGGRTEAFF.

In its sample, this clone was seen once. This rearrangement joins TRBV7-9 to TRBJ1-5; 11 positions agree with TRBD1. The CDR3 length is 17 residues. Trimming at V came to 5 bases and at J to 6 bases, leaving 12 bases not matched to a gene. The germline CDR1 and CDR2 sequences are SEHNR and FQNEAQ (reference sequence). CDR3 residues: CASSEGTGGFRPQPQHF. In nucleotides, the CDR3 is TGTGCCAGCAGCGAAGGGACAGGGGGGTTTCGACCTCAGCCCCAGCATTTT. The complete variable domain, with remaining parts taken from reference TRBV7-9 and TRBJ1-5, reads DTGVSQNPRHKITKRGQNVTFRCDPISEHNRLYWYRQTLGQGPEFLTYFQNEAQLEKSRLLSDRFSAERPKGSFSTLEIQRTEQGDSAMYLCASSEGTGGFRPQPQHFGDGTRLSIL.

The chain couples TRBV29-1 to TRBJ1-5; no clear D gene. The V end lost 7 bases, the J end lost 1 base, and 8 bases lay between the germline ends. The CDR3 has 12 amino acids. CDR1 and CDR2 (germline): SQVTM, ANQGSEA. This CDR3 reads CSAGTSNQPQHF. The CDR3 DNA follows: TGCAGCGCAGGAACGAGCAATCAGCCCCAGCATTTT.

The chain joins TRBV6-5 to TRBJ2-2, with no clear D. Germline V gene sequence: CDR1 MNHEY, CDR2 SVGAGI. V shed 7 bases and J shed 1 base, with 10 bases lying between them. The CDR3 covers 14 residues. In nucleotides, the CDR3 is TGTGCCAGCAAGTCCAGGAGGAACACCGGGGAGCTGTTTTTT. It is translated as CASKSRRNTGELFF.

The chain uses TRBV4-1 and TRBJ2-7; possibly TRBD2 for D (6 bases). The CDR3 consists of 15 residues. Germline CDR1 reads MGHRA; CDR2 reads YSYEKL. The V end was cut by 4 bases, the J end by 1 base, with 14 bases between. CDR3 nucleotide sequence: TGCGCCAGCAGCCTTGGGGACTCGCCATCCTACGAGCAGTACTTC. The encoded protein is CASSLGDSPSYEQYF.

The chain has TRBV5-1 and TRBJ1-1; D might be TRBD1 (6 bases). The CDR3 sequence is 15 residues long. Germline V gene data show CDR1 as SGHRS and CDR2 as YFSETQ. The ends were cut back, 4 bases at V and 5 bases at J, with 18 bases in the middle. The CDR3 DNA reads TGCGCCAGCAGCCCGATGACAGGTGTAGGTACTGAAGCTTTCTTT. Its translation is CASSPMTGVGTEAFF.

This chain joins TRBV5-1 and TRBJ1-2, with D tentatively TRBD1 (5 bases). The CDR3 loop spans 13 amino acids. V was clipped by 0 bases and J by 7 bases, with 10 bases between them. Germline CDR1 SGHRS, CDR2 YFSETQ. The CDR3 DNA is TGCGCCAGCAGCTTGGCCGTGGGGGGTGGCTACACCTTC. Encoded protein: CASSLAVGGGYTF.

This rearrangement joins TRBV5-4 to TRBJ2-7; 7 nucleotides line up with TRBD2. V lost 4 bases and J lost 3; bases outside the gene matches: 10. The CDR3 totals 15 residues. Germline lookup yields CDR1 SGHNT and CDR2 YYREEE (reference sequence). The CDR3 sequence is CASSHTGGTVYEQYF. CDR3 nucleotide sequence: TGTGCCAGCAGCCATACCGGGGGGACGGTCTACGAGCAGTACTTC.

The V call is TRBV7-3, the J call TRBJ2-2; no reliable D call. V was trimmed by 5 bases and J by 3 bases, leaving 16 bases between them. CDR1 and CDR2 (germline): SGHTA, FQGTGA. The CDR3 runs to 16 residues. CDR3 region: CASSPSRALDTGELFF. Here the CDR3 DNA reads TGTGCCAGCAGCCCCAGTAGGGCCCTGGACACCGGGGAGCTGTTTTTT.